This T cell receptor (beta chain) emerged from a study of blood T cell repertoires in COVID-19. Profiled with immunoSEQ multiplex PCR; TCRdb holds only in-frame clones, not every one. The sample lists around 140,000 clones, 87% occurring once. From germline, CDR1 is MNHEY and CDR2 SVGEGT. The CDR3 sequence is 12 residues long. V shed 4 bases and J shed 2 bases, with 3 bases lying between them. The sequencing sample was made of peripheral blood. The sequence was obtained from a woman in her 50s with acute or convalescent COVID-19. The chain employs TRBV6-2 or TRBV6-3 and TRBJ1-3; D not resolved. The CDR3 region has the DNA TGTGCCAGCAGTTCTCCTGGAAACACCATATATTTT. Protein sequence: CASSSPGNTIYF.